Described below is a single T cell receptor (beta chain) sequence and its context. Antigen unknown. Germline-derived CDR1 and CDR2 are SEHNR and FQNEAQ (reference sequence). Deletions cut 1 base from V and 5 bases from J, with 14 bases between. The CDR3 runs to 15 residues. The sample comes from a study of shared clonotypes between healthy human individuals. Findings and limits, study-wide: Sampling used blood alone; tissue repertoires probably differ.

The input for sorted-subset replicate PCRs was approximately 200 ng DNA, around 30,000 T cell genomes. In the original analysis: Filtering was not the same, since immunoSEQ gave junction-only sequences without quality scores. TCRdb's table, derived via immunoSEQ multiplex PCR, lists solely in-frame clones and lacks some. V and J calls and clone size are those listed in that table; D and trimming were worked out from the DNA. The sample holds approximately 1.5 million clones, approximately 98.5% seen once. The chain couples TRBV7-9 to TRBJ1-2; possibly TRBD1 for D (5 bases). The TCR comes from a man in his thirties or forties in good health. Sequenced input: naive CD4+ T cells sorted from blood. This sample's subset: CD45RA+ positively selected. This chain's CDR3 is CASSLEGRTIYGYTF. CDR3 nucleotide sequence: TGTGCCAGCAGCTTAGAGGGACGGACGATTTATGGCTACACCTTC.